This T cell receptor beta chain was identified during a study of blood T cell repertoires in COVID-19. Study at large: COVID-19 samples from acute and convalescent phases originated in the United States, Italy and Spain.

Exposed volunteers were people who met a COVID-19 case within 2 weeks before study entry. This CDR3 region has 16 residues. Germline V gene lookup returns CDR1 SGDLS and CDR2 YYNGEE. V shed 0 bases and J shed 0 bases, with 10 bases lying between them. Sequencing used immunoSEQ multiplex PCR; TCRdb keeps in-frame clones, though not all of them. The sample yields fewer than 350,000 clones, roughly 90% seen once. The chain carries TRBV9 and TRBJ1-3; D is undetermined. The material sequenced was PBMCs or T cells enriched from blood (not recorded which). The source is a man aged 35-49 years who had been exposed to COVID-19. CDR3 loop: CASSVAPGYSGNTIYF. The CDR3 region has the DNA TGTGCCAGCAGCGTAGCTCCAGGATACTCTGGAAACACCATATATTTT.